The present T cell receptor (beta chain) was sequenced within a study of T cells in Graves' hyperthyroidism and ophthalmopathy. Study-level points and caveats: Ophthalmopathy prediction by the model preceded onset by a median approximately six months. Also found in blood were most expanded thyroid clonotypes above 0.001.

From germline, CDR1 is KGHSH and CDR2 LQKENI. This CDR3 region has 13 residues. Trimming took off 3 bases at V and 7 bases at J, with 10 bases between the two ends. Researchers amplified the TCR beta CDR3 regions from RNA transcripts. Researchers ran a first-round RT-PCR on the TCR CDR3 using the HTBI primer set. TCRdb re-called the multiplex PCR reads through MiXCR, storing one row per CDR3 protein. The sample includes some 800,000 distinct CDR3 sequences, about 38% of them seen just once. Reasons for excluding patients were uncontrolled infection, other autoimmune disease, pregnancy or lactation. Thyroid ultrasound, orbital computed tomography, clinical symptoms, and serum thyroxine and TRAb underpinned diagnoses. As concerns this clonotype: Its antigen is not known.

Material for sequencing was blood. The clonotype comes from a man in his late teens or twenties with Graves' hyperthyroidism. This sequence joins TRBV18 and TRBJ1-5; D possibly corresponds to TRBD1 (5 bases). The CDR3: CASSPGTEQPQHF. The CDR3 DNA is TGTGCCAGCTCACCTGGGACGGAACAGCCCCAGCATTTT.